Reported below is one TCR beta chain. Primers used in a second PCR of about 6 to 11 cycles were a sample-barcoded 5' primer and a J-beta primer mix. Each cDNA molecule was tagged by a template-switch adaptor with 12 random nucleotides. TCRdb independently ran MiXCR on the 5' RACE reads; one entry per CDR3 protein. The table lists roughly 1,800,000 distinct CDR3 sequences, approximately 50% of them singletons, with about 2.1% in the top ten. V gave up 0 bases and J gave up 9 bases; unmatched junction bases: 11. From germline, CDR1 is LGHNA and CDR2 YSLEER. The CDR3 has 16 residues. This entry comes from a study of blood T cells in healthy people across ages.

The chain recombines TRBV4-3 with TRBJ2-1, with 7 bases matching TRBD1. This receptor was taken from a woman aged 40 to 50 in good health. Sequencing was carried out using blood. CDR3 region: CASSQDQETGYGEQFF. CDR3 nucleotides: TGCGCCAGCAGCCAAGATCAAGAGACAGGGTATGGTGAGCAGTTCTTC.